The present entry profiles one TCR beta chain with its context. Its target antigen remains unknown. Base qualities are not provided; no much larger clone lies one nucleotide away. The treatment or condition tag for this specimen amounts to: live attenuated yellow fever vaccine strain. At each blood-draw timepoint, two biological replicates of bulk PBMCs were collected. PBMCs were isolated from peripheral blood using a standard Ficoll-Paque protocol. TriZol was used to extract RNA from bulk PBMCs, CD4 and CD8 fractions, and dextramer-positive and dextramer-negative fractions. TCR cDNA was synthesized by 5'RACE template switching, which introduced a universal primer site and unique molecular identifiers. Priming of cDNA synthesis was performed from both the TCR alpha and TCR beta constant segments. Libraries were amplified in two PCR steps, with sample barcodes and sequencing adapters added in the second step. Libraries were sequenced on Illumina HiSeq 2500 (2x100 bp) or NovaSeq (2x150 bp). The published analysis was carried out like this. Reads were demultiplexed and collapsed into UMI consensus sequences with MIGEC, and V(D)J alignment was performed with MiXCR. Clonotypes responding to the vaccine were identified with edgeR on replicate PBMC samples, with the criteria of FDR below 0.01 and a log2 fold change above 5 up to day 15. Each bulk clonotype received a CD4 or CD8 identity based on whether the sequenced CD4 or CD8 repertoire contained that clonotype at higher abundance. Using fastp trimming at Q25 and MiXCR clonotype assembly, TCRdb reanalyzed the public sequencing data and kept in-frame beta chains. Rows are combined by CDR3 protein, so each entry shows the most common genes and DNA. What appears here as the V and J calls and clone size reflects TCRdb's work, not the paper's. The sample table holds under 700,000 distinct CDR3 sequences, of which 17% were seen once. Together, the top ten hold roughly 17% of the sample.

This sample was taken from a study of T cells after yellow fever vaccination (dated by TCRdb to the late 2010s). As for the study more broadly: Libraries from fractions with low cell numbers were prepared with the SMART-Seq v4 Ultra Low Input RNA kit. The cohort comprised two healthy male donors, one aged 18 to 30 and one aged 30 to 40 years. To follow T-cell clones before and after both primary and booster YFV17D yellow fever vaccination, bulk TCR alpha and beta repertoires underwent longitudinal sequencing. Blood was drawn at multiple timepoints before and after primary and secondary immunization, with bulk PBMC replicates and cell subsets isolated. Results and caveats for the whole study, not just this receptor: Compared with the primary T-cell response, the secondary T-cell response was weaker but faster, peaking on day 5 rather than day 15. A small fraction of clonotypes showed up in both the CD4 and CD8 compartments, probably as a result of convergent recombination. After the booster, most of the clones that had expanded following primary vaccination were detected again (almost 98% of CD4 and 88% of CD8), which suggests that memory was broadly maintained. Because abundant contaminating clonotypes from the bulk population could be contained in FACS-sorted repertoires, computational filtering was required. Because only a couple of donors were included in the study, the extent to which the findings can be generalized is limited.

CDR1 and CDR2, looked up from the germline V gene, are SGHRS and YFSETQ. The germline V end is reduced by 4 bases and the J end by 0 bases; junction bases left unmatched: 13. The CDR3 spans 19 residues, from the cysteine through the phenylalanine. CDR3 DNA only is kept here, 57 bases in frame from base 1. Rearrangement joined TRBV5-1 to TRBJ2-2, with 9 bases aligning to TRBD1. The material sequenced was PBMCs, taken less than 6 days after the first yellow fever vaccination. This clonotype was sampled from a young man who received the YFV17D yellow fever vaccine. CDR3 region: CASSRLGDRETSNTGELFF. The DNA sequence follows: TGCGCCAGCAGCCGGCTCGGGGACAGGGAAACTTCGAACACCGGGGAGCTGTTTTTT.